These 5 T cell receptor beta chains were all obtained from the same sample, sequenced in a study of identical twins. One entry per CDR3 protein results from TCRdb running MiXCR on the 5' RACE reads. The sample consists of 210,000 or so distinct CDR3 sequences, 15% to 20% of them appearing once. The data were also submitted as part of a second study, on T cells expressing NK-cell markers.

The sample consisted of CD8+ T cells sorted from blood. These receptors were obtained from a woman aged 18-29 years in good health.

This clonotype was recorded many times. The chain employs TRBV27 and TRBJ2-2; D remains ambiguous. The V end was cut by 2 bases, the J end by 9 bases, with 10 bases between. CDR1 is MNHEY, CDR2 SMNVEV, per germline (reference sequence). This CDR3 contains 13 residues. This CDR3 reads CASSLKPRRELFF. The CDR3 coding sequence is TGTGCCAGCAGTTTAAAACCTCGCAGGGAGCTGTTTTTT.

This clonotype was observed many times. The chain recombines TRBV7-9 with TRBJ2-2, with 7 bases matching TRBD1. Unmatched junction bases numbered 7, after V lost 5 bases and J lost 4 bases. Looked up from germline, CDR1 is SEHNR and CDR2 is FQNEAQ (reference sequence). The CDR3 totals 15 residues. CDR3 sequence reads: CASSPRDSSTGELFF. CDR3 in DNA: TGTGCCAGCAGCCCCAGGGACAGCTCCACCGGGGAGCTGTTTTTT.

V usage is TRBV5-5 and J usage is TRBJ1-4, with D perhaps TRBD1 (5 bases). V lost 5 bases, J lost 3 bases, and 14 bases lay in between. There are 15 residues in the CDR3. In germline, CDR1 is SGHKS, CDR2 YYEKEE (reference sequence). This chain's CDR3 is CASRPGGGANEKLFF. The CDR3 DNA sequence: TGTGCCAGCAGGCCCGGGGGAGGGGCTAATGAAAAACTGTTTTTT.

V and J are TRBV6-1 and TRBJ2-5; D unresolved. Germline lookup yields CDR1 MNHNS and CDR2 SASEGT. The V end was cut by 6 bases, the J end by 2 bases, with 16 bases between. The CDR3 totals 15 residues. CDR3 in amino acids: CASRGLTNRQETQYF. Written as DNA, the CDR3 is TGTGCCAGCAGGGGCCTAACCAACAGACAAGAGACCCAGTACTTC.

This clonotype was counted only a few times. This chain links TRBV2 with TRBJ2-7, with no clear D. Germline V gives CDR1 SNHLY, CDR2 FYNNEI. The CDR3 extends over 12 amino acids. Trimming removed 4 bases from V and 7 bases from J, with 11 bases in between. DNA of the CDR3: TGTGCCAGCAGTGTCACCAGAGAAGAGCAGTACTTC. Translation gives CASSVTREEQYF. Full variable domain (rest looked up from reference TRBV2 and TRBJ2-7): EPEVTQTPSHQVTQMGQEVILRCVPISNHLYFYWYRQILGQKVEFLVSFYNNEISEKSEIFDDQFSVERPDGSNFTLKIRSTKLEDSAMYFCASSVTREEQYFGPGTRLTVT.